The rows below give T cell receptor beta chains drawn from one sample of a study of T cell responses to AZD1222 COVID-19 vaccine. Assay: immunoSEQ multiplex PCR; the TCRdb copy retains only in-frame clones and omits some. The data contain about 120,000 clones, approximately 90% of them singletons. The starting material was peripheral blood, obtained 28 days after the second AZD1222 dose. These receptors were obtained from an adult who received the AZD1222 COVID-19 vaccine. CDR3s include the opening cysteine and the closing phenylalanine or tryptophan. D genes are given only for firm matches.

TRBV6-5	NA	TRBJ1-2	CASTTGRGGYGYTF
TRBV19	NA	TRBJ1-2	CALRYKATRGYGYTF
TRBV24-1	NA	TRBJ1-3	CATPFVSGNTIYF
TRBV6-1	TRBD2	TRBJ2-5	CASSEQGGRETQYF
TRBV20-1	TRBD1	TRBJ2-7	CSASPPGQGPHEQYF
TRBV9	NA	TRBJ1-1	CASSVGDTEAFF
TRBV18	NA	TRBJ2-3	CASSATGSPTDTQYF
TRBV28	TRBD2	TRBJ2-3	CASSVGLAGGPGDTQYF
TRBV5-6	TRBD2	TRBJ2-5	CASSLGVAGVRGTQYF
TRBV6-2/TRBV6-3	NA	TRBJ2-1	CASSFGGNNEQFF
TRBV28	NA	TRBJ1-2	CASSSGANYGYTF
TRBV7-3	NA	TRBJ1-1	CASSLYPNTEAFF
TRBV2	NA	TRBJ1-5	CASSADRSLYFSNQPQHF
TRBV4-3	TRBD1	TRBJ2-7	CASSQLIGQGYEQYF
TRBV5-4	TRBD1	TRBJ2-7	CASSLGQGNYEQYF
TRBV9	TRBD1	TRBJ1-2	CASSTAQGTGGYTF
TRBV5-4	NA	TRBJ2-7	CASSKGYEQYF
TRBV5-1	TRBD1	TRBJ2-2	CASSSDRGTGELFF
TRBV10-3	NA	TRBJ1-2	CAISEVGGYTF
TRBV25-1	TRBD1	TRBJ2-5	CASSESGGRETQYF
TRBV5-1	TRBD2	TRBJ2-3	CASSLATSGGASTDTQYF
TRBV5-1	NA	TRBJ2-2	CASSTQGWGTGELFF
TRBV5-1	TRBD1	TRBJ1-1	CASSLGPDRGVMNTEAFF
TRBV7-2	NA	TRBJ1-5	CASSPGGGNQPQHF
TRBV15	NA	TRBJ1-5	CATTPGNNQPQHF
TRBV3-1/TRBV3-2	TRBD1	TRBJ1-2	CASSQPDRVDYGYTF
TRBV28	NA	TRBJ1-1	CASSLEGGIEAFF
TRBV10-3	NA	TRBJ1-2	CAISEGARERGYTF
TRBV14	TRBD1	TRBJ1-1	CASSLQGLFTMNTEAFF
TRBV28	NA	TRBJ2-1	CATHRGGGPYNEQFF
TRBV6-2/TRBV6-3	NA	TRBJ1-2	CASSYWQGGGYTF
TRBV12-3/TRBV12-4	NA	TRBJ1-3	CASSKRGGNTIYF
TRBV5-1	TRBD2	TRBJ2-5	CASSFNPSGGGETQYF
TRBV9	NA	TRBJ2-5	CASRGGGGKETQYF
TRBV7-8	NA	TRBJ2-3	CASSFPPPVADTQYF
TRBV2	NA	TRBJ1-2	CASHLSPSSGYTF
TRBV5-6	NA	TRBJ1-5	CASSLLSSNQPQHF
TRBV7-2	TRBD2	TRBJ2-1	CASSVQRDPSYNEQFF
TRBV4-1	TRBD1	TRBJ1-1	CASSQDGTGDLAAFF
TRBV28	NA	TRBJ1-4	CASSLVGYEKLFF
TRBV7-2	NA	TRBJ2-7	CASSLDAGDYEQYF
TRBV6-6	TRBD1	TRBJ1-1	CASSLTGLYTEAFF
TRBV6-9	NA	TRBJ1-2	CASSYPLNYGYTF
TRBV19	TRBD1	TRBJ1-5	CASSTGVGNQPQHF
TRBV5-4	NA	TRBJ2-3	CASSLGTATDTQYF
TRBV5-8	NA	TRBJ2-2	CASSLASWELFF
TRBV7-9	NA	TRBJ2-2	CASSLALNTGELFF